This T cell receptor (beta chain) originates from a study of cytomegalovirus exposure and HLA in healthy donors. Study context: There were more than 350 genotyped donors. Of these, about 80% fell in the genetic ancestry cluster associated with self-reported Caucasian donors.

The PCR ran on 60 Vbeta and 13 Jbeta primers. Some clones are missing from TCRdb's copy, which holds only in-frame ones; the method was immunoSEQ multiplex PCR. The data contain about 98,000 clones, 55% to 75% of them seen just once; the ten biggest clones take up under 2.5%. The CDR3 sequence is 12 residues long. Germline lookup yields CDR1 SGHDN and CDR2 FVKESK. V was shortened by 1 base and J by 12 bases, with 12 bases between the two germline ends. The source of this sequence is a man in his forties or fifties in good health and CMV-seronegative. J is TRBJ1-1 and V is TRBV14; D call uncertain. Input material: PBMCs. CDR3 DNA: TGTGCCAGCAGCCAAGTGCGGGGTTGGACTTTCTTT. Translating it yields CASSQVRGWTFF.